This T cell receptor beta chain was sequenced during a study of blood T cell repertoires in COVID-19. Across the study: COVID-19 samples from acute and convalescent phases originated in the United States, Italy and Spain. PBMCs, B-cell-depleted T cells, or T cells were the source of the cDNA or gDNA that made up the material.

Original data processing: Nucleated cell number was recorded as an estimate derived from reference gene primer amplification. The data were produced by immunoSEQ multiplex PCR, yet TCRdb's version contains in-frame clones alone and is incomplete. V and J calls and clone size come straight from that table; D and trimming were deduced from the DNA. The sample yields approximately 88,000 clones, around three quarters seen once. In this sample, this clone turned up a few times. V lost 7 bases and J lost 7, with 8 bases in between. Germline V gene data show CDR1 as LNHDA and CDR2 as SQIVND (reference sequence). This CDR3 is 12 amino acids long.

Input material: peripheral blood. The J gene is TRBJ1-6, the V gene TRBV19; D ambiguous. The sequence came from a human donor in a cohort sampled during active COVID-19. CDR3 in DNA: TGTGCCAGTAAAATGACAAATTCACCCCTCCACTTT. Encoded protein: CASKMTNSPLHF.